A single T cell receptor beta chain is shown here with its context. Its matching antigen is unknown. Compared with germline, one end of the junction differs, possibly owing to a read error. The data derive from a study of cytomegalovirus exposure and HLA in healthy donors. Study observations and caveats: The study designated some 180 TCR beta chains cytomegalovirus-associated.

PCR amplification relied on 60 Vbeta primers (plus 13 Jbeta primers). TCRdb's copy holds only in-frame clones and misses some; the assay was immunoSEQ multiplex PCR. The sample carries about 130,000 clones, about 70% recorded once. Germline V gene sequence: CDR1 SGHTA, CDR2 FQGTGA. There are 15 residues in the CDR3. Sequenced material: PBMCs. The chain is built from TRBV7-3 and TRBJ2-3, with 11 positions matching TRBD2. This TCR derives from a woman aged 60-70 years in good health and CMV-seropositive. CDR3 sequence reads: CASSITSGGGATQYF. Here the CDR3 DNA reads TGTGCCAGCAGCATAACTAGCGGGGGCGGGGCTACGCAGTATTTT. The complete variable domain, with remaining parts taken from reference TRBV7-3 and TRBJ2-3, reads GAGVSQTPSNKVTEKGKYVELRCDPISGHTALYWYRQSLGQGPEFLIYFQGTGAADDSGLPNDRFFAVRPEGSVSTLKIQRTERGDSAVYLCASSITSGGGATQYFGPGTRLTVL.